This TCR beta chain was captured by sequencing in a study of PD-L1 blockade in urothelial cancer. Whole-study context: Males with urothelial cancer arising in the bladder constituted most of the 29 patients. Analysis of blood occurred 3 weeks (second dose) and 6 weeks after treatment start.

Urothelial carcinoma in patients was locally advanced or metastatic. Germline-derived CDR1 and CDR2 are LNHNV and YYDKDF (reference sequence). Trimming removed 1 base from V and 4 bases from J, with 7 bases in between. The CDR3 sequence is 14 residues long. The assay was immunoSEQ multiplex PCR, and TCRdb's table has in-frame clones only and misses some. The sample lists some 52,000 clones, approximately 80% occurring once. Specimen: PBMCs, collected around atezolizumab (anti-PD-L1) treatment. The chain couples TRBV15 to TRBJ1-4; D is unclear. This TCR derives from a man aged 35 to 55 with urothelial cancer. The CDR3 sequence: CATSRGGLNEKLFF. The CDR3 DNA follows: TGTGCCACCAGCAGAGGAGGACTTAATGAAAAACTGTTTTTT.